Reported below is one TCR beta chain. Its antigen is still unknown. No much larger clone is present one base from it, and per-base qualities are unavailable. This sample is drawn from a study of blood T cell repertoires in COVID-19 (dated by TCRdb to the early 2020s). Broadly, across the study: Collaborator samples came from the United States, Italy and Spain and covered acute and convalescent phases of COVID-19. The material from the prospective study consisted of cDNA or gDNA derived from T cells, B-cell-depleted T cells, or PBMCs. Deeply sampled blood TCRbeta repertoires from subjects exposed to, actively infected with, or recovered from COVID-19 were included in the dataset. The repertoires were released in a freely available public database intended as a resource for research on the immune response to SARS-CoV-2. Samples came from the ongoing ImmuneRACE study (first 160 participants) plus 1,254 subjects from 6 global collaborators. A de-identified subject ID, COVID-19 status, age in years and sex were almost always included in the sample metadata. Where HLA class I and class II types were available, the types were taken from metadata supplied by the sample provider, not from assay-based typing.

TCRbeta CDR3 regions were amplified from genomic DNA using the immunoSEQ Assay, a bias-controlled multiplex PCR. In the original analysis: The number of nucleated cells in each sample was estimated by amplification of reference gene primers within the assay. To quantify the absolute abundance of each unique TCRbeta CDR3 rearrangement, sequence reads were collapsed and filtered. For each sample, productive Simpson clonality was calculated as the square root of Simpson's diversity index over productive rearrangements. TCRdb's version of the immuneACCESS table is confined to in-frame rearrangements and falls short of the full clone set. An unresolved V gene accounts for under half of the shortfall where checked; the remainder is of unknown origin. V, J and clone size derive from that table, while D and trimming were established from the DNA sequence. In this sample the table shows tens of thousands of clones, approximately 84% of which occur a single time. The biggest ten clones account for roughly 13% of the sample.

Whole blood was collected in K2EDTA tubes by collaborating institutions according to the institutions' own protocols. For TCRbeta analysis, collaborators shipped samples as frozen whole blood, isolated PBMCs, or DNA extracted from either of those sample types. The investigation overall reported the following: The quantity of clinical and demographic metadata differed by source and by participant and was supplied without curation.

The sequence derives from a woman in her 70s in a cohort sampled during active COVID-19. Source material: peripheral blood.

CDR3 region: CASSERGTGTGAEQYF. The nucleotide sequence is TGTGCCAGCAGTGAGCGCGGAACCGGGACAGGGGCCGAGCAGTACTTC. The chain links TRBV6-2 or TRBV6-3 with TRBJ2-7, and TRBD1 matches 10 of the central bases. V ends up 5 bases short and J 6 bases short, with an unmatched junction base count of 13. The germline V gene yields MNHEY for CDR1 and SVGEGT for CDR2. The CDR3 sequence holds 16 residues, the cysteine and phenylalanine included. The read is trimmed to its CDR3 DNA, 48 bases read in frame from base 1.